This record covers a single TCR beta chain. Some clones are missing from TCRdb's copy, which holds only in-frame ones; the method was immunoSEQ multiplex PCR. The profile covers roughly 51,000 clones, with approximately 90% appearing a single time and 0.15% to 0.2% taken by the ten largest. The sample is drawn from a study of T cell changes during pregnancy in multiple sclerosis. Germline assignment: CDR1 LGHNA and CDR2 YSLEER. This CDR3 contains 16 residues. J gave up 5 bases and V 0 bases, and 7 bases lay outside the gene matches. The receptor comes from a female donor in good health, enrolled as a control in a pregnancy study. The rearrangement uses TRBV4-3 and TRBJ2-5, with 9 bases identical to TRBD2. Specimen: CD4+ T cells from peripheral blood mononuclear cells, collected after pregnancy. The CDR3 DNA follows: TGCGCCAGCAGCCAAGAGCGGGGGGGCCTCGGGGAGACCCAGTACTTC. Protein: CASSQERGGLGETQYF.